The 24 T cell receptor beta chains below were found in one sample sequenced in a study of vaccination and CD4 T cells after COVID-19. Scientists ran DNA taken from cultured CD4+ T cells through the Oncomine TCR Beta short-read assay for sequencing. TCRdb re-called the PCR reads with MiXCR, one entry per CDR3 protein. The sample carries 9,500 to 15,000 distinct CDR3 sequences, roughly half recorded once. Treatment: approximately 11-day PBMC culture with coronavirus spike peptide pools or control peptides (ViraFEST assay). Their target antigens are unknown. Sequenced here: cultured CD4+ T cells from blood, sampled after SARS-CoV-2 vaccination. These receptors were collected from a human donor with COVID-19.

DNA for the CDR3: TGTGCCAGCAGTTTATCGCCCGGGACAGGACAAGAGACCCAGTACTTC. Amino acid sequence: CASSLSPGTGQETQYF. This sequence joins TRBV27 and TRBJ2-5; 8 bases fit TRBD1. This CDR3 region has 16 residues. The V gene end was trimmed by 0 bases and the J gene end by 2 bases; junction bases not matched to a gene: 5. Germline values: CDR1 MNHEY, CDR2 SMNVEV (reference sequence).

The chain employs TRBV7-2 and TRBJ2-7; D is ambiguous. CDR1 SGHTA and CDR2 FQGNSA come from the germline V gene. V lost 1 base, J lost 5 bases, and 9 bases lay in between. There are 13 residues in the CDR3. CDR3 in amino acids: CASSLGRAHEQYF. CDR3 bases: TGTGCCAGCAGCTTAGGCCGCGCCCACGAGCAGTACTTC.

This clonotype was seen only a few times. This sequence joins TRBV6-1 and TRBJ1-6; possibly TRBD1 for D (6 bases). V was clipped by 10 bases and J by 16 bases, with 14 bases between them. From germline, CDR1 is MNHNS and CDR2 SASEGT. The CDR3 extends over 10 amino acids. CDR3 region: CATGTRELHF. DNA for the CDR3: TGTGCCACCGGGACAAGAGAGCTCCACTTT.

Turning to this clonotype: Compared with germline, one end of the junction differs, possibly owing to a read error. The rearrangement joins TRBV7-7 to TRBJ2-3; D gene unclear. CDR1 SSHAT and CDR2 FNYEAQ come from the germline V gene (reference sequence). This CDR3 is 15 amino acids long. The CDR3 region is CASSPLKRDGDTQYF. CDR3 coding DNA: TGTGCTAGCAGCCCCCTAAAAAGGGATGGAGATACGCAGTATTTT.

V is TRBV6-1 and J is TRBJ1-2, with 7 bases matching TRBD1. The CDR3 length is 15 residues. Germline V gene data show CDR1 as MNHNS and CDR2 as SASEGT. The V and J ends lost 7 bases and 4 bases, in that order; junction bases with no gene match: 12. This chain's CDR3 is CASKKHGTDSYGYTF. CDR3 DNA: TGTGCCAGCAAGAAACACGGGACAGATAGCTATGGCTACACCTTC.

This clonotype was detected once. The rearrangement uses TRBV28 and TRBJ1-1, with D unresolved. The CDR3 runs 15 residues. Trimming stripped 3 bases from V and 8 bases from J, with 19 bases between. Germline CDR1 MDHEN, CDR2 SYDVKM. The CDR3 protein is CASSFLERFSAEAFF. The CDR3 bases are TGTGCCAGCAGTTTCCTGGAACGGTTTAGTGCCGAAGCTTTCTTT. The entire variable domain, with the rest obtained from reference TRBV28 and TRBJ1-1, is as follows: DVKVTQSSRYLVKRTGEKVFLECVQDMDHENMFWYRQDPGLGLRLIYFSYDVKMKEKGDIPEGYSVSREKKERFSLILESASTNQTSMYLCASSFLERFSAEAFFGQGTRLTVV.

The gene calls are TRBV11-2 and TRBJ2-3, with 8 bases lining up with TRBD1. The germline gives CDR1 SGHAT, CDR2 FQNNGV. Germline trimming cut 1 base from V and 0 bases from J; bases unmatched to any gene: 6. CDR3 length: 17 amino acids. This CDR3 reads CASSLVPGQVSTDTQYF. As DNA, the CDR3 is TGTGCCAGCAGCTTAGTCCCGGGACAGGTCAGCACAGATACGCAGTATTTT.

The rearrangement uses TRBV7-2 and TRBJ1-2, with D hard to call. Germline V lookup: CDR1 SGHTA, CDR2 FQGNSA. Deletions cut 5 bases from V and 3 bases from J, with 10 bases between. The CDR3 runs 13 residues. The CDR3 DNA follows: TGTGCCAGCAGCCTCGACGGGGACTATGGCTACACCTTC. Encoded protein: CASSLDGDYGYTF.

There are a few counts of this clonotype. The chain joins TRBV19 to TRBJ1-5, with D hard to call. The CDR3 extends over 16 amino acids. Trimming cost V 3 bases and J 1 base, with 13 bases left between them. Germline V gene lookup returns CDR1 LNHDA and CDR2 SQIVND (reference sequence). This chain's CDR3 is CASSIEGRWSNQPQHF. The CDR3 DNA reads TGTGCCAGTAGTATTGAGGGCCGCTGGAGCAATCAGCCCCAGCATTTT.

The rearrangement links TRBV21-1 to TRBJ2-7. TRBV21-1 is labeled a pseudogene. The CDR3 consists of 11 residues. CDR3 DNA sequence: TGTGCCAGCAGCATCCATCACGAGCAGTACTTC. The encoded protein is CASSIHHEQYF.

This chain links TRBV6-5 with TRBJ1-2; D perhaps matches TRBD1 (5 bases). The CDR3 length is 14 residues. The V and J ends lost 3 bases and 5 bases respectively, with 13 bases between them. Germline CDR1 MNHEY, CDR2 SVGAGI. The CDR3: CASSYGGVQYGYTF. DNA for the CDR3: TGTGCCAGCAGTTATGGGGGGGTCCAATATGGCTACACCTTC.

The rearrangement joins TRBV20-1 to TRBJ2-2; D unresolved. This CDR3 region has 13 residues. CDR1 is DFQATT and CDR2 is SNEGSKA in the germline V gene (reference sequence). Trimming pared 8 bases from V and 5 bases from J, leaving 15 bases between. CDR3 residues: CSSQKPSTGELFF. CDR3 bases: TGCAGTTCCCAAAAACCCAGTACCGGGGAGCTGTTTTTT.

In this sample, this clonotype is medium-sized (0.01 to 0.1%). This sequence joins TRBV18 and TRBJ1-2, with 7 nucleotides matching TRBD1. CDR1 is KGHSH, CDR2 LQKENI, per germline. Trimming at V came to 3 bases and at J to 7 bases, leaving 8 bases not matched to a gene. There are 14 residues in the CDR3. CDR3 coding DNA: TGTGCCAGCTCACCTCCCGGGACAGTGGGTGGCTACACCTTC. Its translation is CASSPPGTVGGYTF.

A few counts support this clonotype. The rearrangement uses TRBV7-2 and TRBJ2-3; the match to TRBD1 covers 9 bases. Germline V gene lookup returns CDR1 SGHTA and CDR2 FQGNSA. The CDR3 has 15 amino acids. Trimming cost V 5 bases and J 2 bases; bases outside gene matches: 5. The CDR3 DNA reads TGTGCCAGCAGCCTCACAGGGGGCTTCACAGATACGCAGTATTTT. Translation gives CASSLTGGFTDTQYF.

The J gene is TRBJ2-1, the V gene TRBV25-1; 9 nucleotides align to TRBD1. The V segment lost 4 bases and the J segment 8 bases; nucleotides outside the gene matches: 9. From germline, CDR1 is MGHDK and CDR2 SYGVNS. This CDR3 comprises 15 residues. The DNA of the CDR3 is TGTGCCAGCAGTGCCCACGGACAGGGGTCCGATGAGCAGTTCTTC. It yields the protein CASSAHGQGSDEQFF.

The CDR3 here is CASSQEQGRNGYTF. CDR3 coding DNA: TGCGCCAGCAGCCAAGAACAGGGAAGGAATGGCTACACCTTC. V usage is TRBV4-1 and J usage is TRBJ1-2; D may be TRBD1 (6 bases). The CDR3 spans 14 residues. The germline V and J ends were trimmed by 0 bases and 6 bases, with 11 bases remaining between them. The germline V gene has CDR1 MGHRA and CDR2 YSYEKL.

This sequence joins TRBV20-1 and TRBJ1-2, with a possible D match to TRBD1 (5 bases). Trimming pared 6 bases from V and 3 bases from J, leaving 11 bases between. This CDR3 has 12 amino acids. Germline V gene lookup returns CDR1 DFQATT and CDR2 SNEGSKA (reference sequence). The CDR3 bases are TGCAGTGCGGCCAGGGAAGACTATGGCTACACCTTC. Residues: CSAAREDYGYTF.

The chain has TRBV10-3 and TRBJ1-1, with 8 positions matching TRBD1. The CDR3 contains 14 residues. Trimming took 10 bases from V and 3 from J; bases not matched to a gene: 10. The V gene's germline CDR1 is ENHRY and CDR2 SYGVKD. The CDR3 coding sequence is TGTGCCACCGGGGGTGACAGGGGAGACACTGAAGCTTTCTTT. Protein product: CATGGDRGDTEAFF.

The CDR3 is CATWDVYYNSPLHF. As DNA, the CDR3 is TGTGCCACCTGGGACGTTTACTATAATTCACCCCTCCACTTT. The chain employs TRBV6-1 and TRBJ1-6, with D perhaps matching TRBD1 (5 bases). The CDR3 sequence is 14 residues long. V lost 10 bases and J lost 3, with 13 bases in between. CDR1 is MNHNS, CDR2 SASEGT, per germline.

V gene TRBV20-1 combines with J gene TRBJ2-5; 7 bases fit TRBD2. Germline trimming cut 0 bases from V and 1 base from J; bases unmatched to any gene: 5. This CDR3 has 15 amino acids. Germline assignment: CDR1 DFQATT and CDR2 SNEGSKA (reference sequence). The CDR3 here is CSAREAGRVQETQYF. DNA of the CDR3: TGCAGTGCTAGAGAGGCAGGGAGGGTCCAAGAGACCCAGTACTTC.

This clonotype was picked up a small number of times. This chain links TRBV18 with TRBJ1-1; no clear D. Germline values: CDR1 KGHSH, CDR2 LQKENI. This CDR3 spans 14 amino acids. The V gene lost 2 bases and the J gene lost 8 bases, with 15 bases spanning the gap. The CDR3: CASSPVSPPVEAFF. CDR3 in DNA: TGTGCCAGCTCACCAGTTAGCCCCCCCGTAGAAGCTTTCTTT.

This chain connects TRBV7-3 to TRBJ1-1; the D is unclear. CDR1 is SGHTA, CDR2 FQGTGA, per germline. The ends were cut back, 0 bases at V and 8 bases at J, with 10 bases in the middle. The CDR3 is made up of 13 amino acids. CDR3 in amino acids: CASSLTWKGEAFF. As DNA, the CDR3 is TGTGCCAGCAGCTTAACGTGGAAAGGAGAAGCTTTCTTT.

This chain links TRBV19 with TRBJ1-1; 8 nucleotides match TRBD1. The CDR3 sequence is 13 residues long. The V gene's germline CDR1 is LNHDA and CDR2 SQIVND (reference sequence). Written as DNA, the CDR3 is TGTGCATCGGACAGGGAGGGGGGCACTGAAGCTTTCTTT. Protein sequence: CASDREGGTEAFF.

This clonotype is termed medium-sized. The CDR3 region is CASSLWGTGYGYTF. In DNA, the CDR3 is TGTGCCAGCTCACTTTGGGGTACCGGCTATGGCTACACCTTC. J is TRBJ1-2 and V is TRBV18; no firm D call. With 4 bases removed from V and 4 bases from J, the gap between germline ends came to 13 bases. CDR1 and CDR2 from the germline V gene are KGHSH and LQKENI. The CDR3 has 14 residues.